A selection of T cell receptor beta chains follows, all from one sample in a study of siplizumab effects on memory and regulatory T cells. Produced via immunoSEQ multiplex PCR; TCRdb's table is partial and in-frame only. Of over 65,000 clones in the sample, 85% to 95% are singletons; the top ten hold around a sixth. Sequencing was done on a sample of CD8+ T cells sorted from blood. The receptors here all came from a human donor in good health. Both conserved end residues are part of each CDR3. D genes are given only for firm matches.

J gene	D gene	CDR3 length	V gene	CDR3 protein
TRBJ2-5	TRBD2	14	TRBV15	CATSDRDYRLTQYF
TRBJ2-7	NA	15	TRBV9	CASSPPGGDAYEQYF
TRBJ1-6	NA	13	TRBV30	CAWSVGNASPLHF
TRBJ2-1	TRBD1	13	TRBV6-1	CASSERPRDRVFF
TRBJ2-7	NA	13	TRBV27	CASSLDSTYEQYF
TRBJ2-3	NA	13	TRBV4-2	CASSQENTDTQYF
TRBJ1-5	NA	12	TRBV19	CASKQGNQPQHF
TRBJ2-2	NA	14	TRBV18	CASSWAPTRGELFF
TRBJ2-5	NA	13	TRBV29-1	CSVVPRLQETQYF
TRBJ2-1	TRBD2	11	TRBV29-1	CSVESGTSKFF
TRBJ2-1	TRBD2	15	TRBV9	CASSVGQLAGDEQFF
TRBJ2-5	NA	15	TRBV4-2	CASSQVGAREETQYF
TRBJ2-7	NA	16	TRBV7-2	CASSLGPKKSPYEQYF
TRBJ2-1	TRBD2	22	TRBV5-1	CASSLVLGVSGVRPGGHNEQFF
TRBJ2-7	NA	12	TRBV5-1	CASSRGSAEQYF
TRBJ1-1	TRBD1	13	TRBV7-9	CASSLGDSTEAFF
TRBJ2-1	NA	13	TRBV4-1	CASSLASAFEQFF
TRBJ1-1	NA	13	TRBV23-1	CASSQAGWTEAFF
TRBJ2-3	NA	14	TRBV28	CASSLVGNTDTQYF
TRBJ2-7	NA	14	TRBV27	CASRTGARSSEQYF
TRBJ1-1	NA	16	TRBV2	CASSPTFRDKNTEAFF
TRBJ1-4	TRBD1	16	TRBV7-9	CASSLGAGGSNEKLFF